Listed below are T cell receptor beta chains from one sample, sequenced in a study of CD8 T cells in Susac syndrome. TCRdb re-analysed the immunoSEQ multiplex PCR reads in MiXCR, keeping a single row per CDR3 protein. This sample has about 53,000 distinct CDR3 sequences, with 95% found just once. The specimen was CD8+ T cells from PBMCs. These receptors originate from a human donor with Susac syndrome. Each CDR3 is given with its conserved first and last residue. Each record gives: D gene, V gene, J gene, clone size, CDR3 protein. A D gene is named only where the DNA matches it firmly. Part of the rows lack a size; the others show once, few, many or a class for expanded clones.

>TRBD1|TRBV11-2|TRBJ2-3|once
CASRARVGTGGTDTQYF
>TRBD2|TRBV10-3|TRBJ2-3|-
CAISESTSGSTDTQYF
>-|TRBV29-1|TRBJ1-2|-
CSVDSPVGGYGYTF
>-|TRBV2|TRBJ2-6|-
CASSADRDSGANVLTF
>-|TRBV9|TRBJ2-2|once
CASSVFQVAGELFF
>-|TRBV5-1|TRBJ2-3|once
CASSIHGGSGADTQYF
>TRBD1|TRBV6-4|TRBJ2-1|once
CASSAGTGYEQFF
>TRBD1|TRBV4-1|TRBJ1-1|-
CASSQEGQGEAFF
>-|TRBV7-8|TRBJ2-2|-
CASSFLGRANTGELFF
>-|TRBV12-3/TRBV12-4|TRBJ2-3|-
CASSLARTTLRTDTQYF
>-|TRBV4-1|TRBJ1-6|-
CASSQDIGFTWVNSPLHF
>TRBD2|TRBV3-1|TRBJ2-3|few
CASSPDGGGTDTQYF
>-|TRBV12-5|TRBJ2-7|-
CASGTGYEQYF
>-|TRBV7-9|TRBJ2-1|once
CASSLVRLGLDEQFF
>TRBD2|TRBV29-1|TRBJ2-2|-
CSANAGGAGELFF
>-|TRBV7-2|TRBJ1-5|-
CASSLHRHSNQPQHF
>-|TRBV29-1|TRBJ2-7|-
CSHLTASYEQYF
>-|TRBV14|TRBJ2-3|-
CASSPQMRDTQYF
>-|TRBV6-5|TRBJ2-7|-
CASSYGGKTDYEQYF
>-|TRBV6-6|TRBJ1-2|-
CASSYSGGDYGYTF
>TRBD1|TRBV7-9|TRBJ1-4|-
CASSPSRQGTNEKLFF
>-|TRBV12-3/TRBV12-4|TRBJ1-5|-
CASSHGSAGNQPQHF
>-|TRBV5-6|TRBJ2-3|-
CASKSTGASTDTQYF
>TRBD2|TRBV5-4|TRBJ2-3|-
CASTDGGSTDTQYF
>-|TRBV5-1|TRBJ1-1|-
CASRGEGVGTEAFF
>-|TRBV30|TRBJ2-7|-
CACRAVVGNEQYF
>-|TRBV2|TRBJ1-5|-
CASSDGTASNQPQHF
>TRBD1|TRBV20-1|TRBJ1-1|-
CSARTGTGATEAFF
>TRBD1|TRBV29-1|TRBJ2-2|-
CSVLSDRGLNTGELFF